The 10 T cell receptor beta chains given below trace back to one sample, sequenced in a study of blood T cell repertoires in COVID-19 (dated by TCRdb to between 2020 and 2021). Receptor amplification or capture employed the immunoSEQ multiplex PCR assay. TCRdb obtained this table from immuneACCESS and retained in-frame rearrangements with V and J assigned. These tables miss some clones; where compared with another copy, unresolved V genes account for less than half of the shortfall, and the remainder is unexplained. Present in this sample are about 270,000 clones, roughly nine tenths of which were seen just once. The top ten constitute about 8.7% of the sample. The specimen sequenced was peripheral blood. The receptors were sampled from a middle-aged man with active or convalescent COVID-19.

The rearrangement uses TRBV28 and TRBJ2-5, with D possibly TRBD2 on 7 matching bases. Trimming took off 3 bases at V and 9 bases at J, with 17 bases between the two ends. Per the germline V gene, CDR1 is MDHEN and CDR2 is SYDVKM. CDR3 size: 14 residues. The CDR3 sequence: CASSLSQGRGAQYF. The CDR3 DNA follows: TGTGCCAGCAGTTTGTCACAGGGCCGGGGGGCCCAGTACTTC.

The rearrangement links TRBV11-1 to TRBJ1-1, with 7 bases fitting TRBD1. The CDR3 consists of 16 residues. Germline values: CDR1 SGHAT, CDR2 FQDESV (reference sequence). With 3 bases clipped from V and 3 bases from J, the junction kept 10 bases outside the gene matches. The CDR3 sequence: CASSFAQGMGDTEAFF. Written as DNA, the CDR3 is TGTGCCAGCAGCTTCGCACAGGGGATGGGTGACACTGAAGCTTTCTTT.

A single count supports this clone. This chain links TRBV4-1 with TRBJ2-7; 9 bases line up with TRBD1. The CDR3 contains 15 residues. The germline V gene has CDR1 MGHRA and CDR2 YSYEKL. J was trimmed by 0 bases and V by 4 bases; bases with no gene match: 4. CDR3 residues: CASSPLTGGSYEQYF. As DNA, the CDR3 is TGCGCCAGCAGCCCCCTGACAGGGGGCTCCTACGAGCAGTACTTC.

V usage is TRBV4-1 and J usage is TRBJ2-7, with TRBD1 matching 8 bases. The V segment lost 4 bases and the J segment 5 bases; nucleotides outside the gene matches: 13. Germline-derived CDR1 and CDR2 are MGHRA and YSYEKL. This CDR3 contains 16 residues. The CDR3 loop is CASSPIRTGRLNEQYF. The DNA for the CDR3 is TGCGCCAGCAGCCCCATTAGGACAGGGAGGTTGAACGAGCAGTACTTC.

This clone showed up just a few times. The chain has TRBV5-1 and TRBJ1-2; D unresolved. Trimming cost V 0 bases and J 6 bases, with 6 bases left between them. The CDR3 runs to 12 residues. The germline V gene encodes CDR1 SGHRS and CDR2 YFSETQ. DNA of the CDR3: TGCGCCAGCAGCTTGGCCCGGGATGGCTACACCTTC. Amino acid sequence: CASSLARDGYTF. Full variable domain (missing parts from reference TRBV5-1 and TRBJ1-2): KAGVTQTPRYLIKTRGQQVTLSCSPISGHRSVSWYQQTPGQGLQFLFEYFSETQRNKGNFPGRFSGRQFSNSRSEMNVSTLELGDSALYLCASSLARDGYTFGSGTRLTVV.

This sequence joins TRBV21-1 and TRBJ2-7; whether TRBD2, the table's D call, matches the DNA was not checked. TRBV21-1 is given as a pseudogene. This CDR3 contains 18 residues. The CDR3 nucleotides are TGTGCCAGCAGCAAAGGATTTAGAGTGAGCGGGATCTCCTACGAGCAGTACTTC. Protein sequence: CASSKGFRVSGISYEQYF.

The chain has TRBV28 and TRBJ2-7; TRBD2 matches at 10 bases. Germline assignment: CDR1 MDHEN and CDR2 SYDVKM. V shed 6 bases and J 1 base; nucleotides not matched to a gene: 3. The CDR3 has 14 amino acids. The CDR3 DNA sequence: TGTGCCAGCAGAAATAGCGGGGGGTCCTACGAGCAGTACTTC. Translation gives CASRNSGGSYEQYF.

The chain recombines TRBV9 with TRBJ2-3, with 7 bases fitting TRBD2. Trimming cost V 7 bases and J 7 bases; bases outside gene matches: 9. The germline CDR1 and CDR2 sequences are SGDLS and YYNGEE. The CDR3 sequence is 13 residues long. The CDR3 coding sequence is TGTGCCAGCTCAAATAGCGGGTCTCATACGCAGTATTTT. Protein sequence: CASSNSGSHTQYF.

This clone was found a few times. The chain combines TRBV6-5 with TRBJ1-6; D gene uncertain. Germline CDR1 and CDR2: MNHEY and SVGAGI. The V end was cut by 4 bases, the J end by 10 bases, with 17 bases between. CDR3 length equals 15 residues. Here the CDR3 DNA reads TGTGCCAGCAGTTCCCCGGGGTTGTCGGGGTCACCCCTCCACTTT. Amino acid sequence: CASSSPGLSGSPLHF.

The CDR3 DNA reads as TGTGCCAGCAGCCAAGTCGGGGGTGGCTACACCTTC. Its protein product is CASSQVGGGYTF. J is TRBJ1-2 and V is TRBV3-1 (or the pseudogene TRBV3-2); D is possibly TRBD1 (5 bases). Germline V gives CDR1 LGHDT, CDR2 YNNKEL (reference sequence). V was shortened by 1 base and J by 7 bases, with 7 bases between the two germline ends. The CDR3 covers 12 residues.